This T cell receptor (beta chain) was found in a study of blood T cells in healthy people across ages. Concerning this clonotype: A read error may explain this, as a much larger clone is one base away.

CDR1 KGHDR and CDR2 SFDVKD come from the germline V gene. The CDR3 totals 16 residues. Combining a sample-barcoded 5' primer with a J-beta primer mix, a second PCR ran for about 6 to 12 cycles. Each cDNA molecule, via a template-switch adaptor with 12 random nucleotides, was tagged. TCRdb fed the 5' RACE reads into MiXCR, producing one record per CDR3 protein. The profile shows 900,000 to 950,000 distinct CDR3 sequences, about 28% of them singletons. The same data also contributed to another study, on T cells of mothers and their children. That study adds: Donors were a few healthy Caucasian mothers and their six children.

This clonotype was obtained from a woman aged 40 to 50 in good health. The rearrangement joins TRBV24-1 to TRBJ2-1; 10 bases align to TRBD2. Sequenced: blood. CDR3 region: CTTSDRSGGSYNEQFF. The CDR3 DNA reads TGTACCACCAGTGACCGTAGCGGGGGGAGCTACAATGAGCAGTTCTTC.